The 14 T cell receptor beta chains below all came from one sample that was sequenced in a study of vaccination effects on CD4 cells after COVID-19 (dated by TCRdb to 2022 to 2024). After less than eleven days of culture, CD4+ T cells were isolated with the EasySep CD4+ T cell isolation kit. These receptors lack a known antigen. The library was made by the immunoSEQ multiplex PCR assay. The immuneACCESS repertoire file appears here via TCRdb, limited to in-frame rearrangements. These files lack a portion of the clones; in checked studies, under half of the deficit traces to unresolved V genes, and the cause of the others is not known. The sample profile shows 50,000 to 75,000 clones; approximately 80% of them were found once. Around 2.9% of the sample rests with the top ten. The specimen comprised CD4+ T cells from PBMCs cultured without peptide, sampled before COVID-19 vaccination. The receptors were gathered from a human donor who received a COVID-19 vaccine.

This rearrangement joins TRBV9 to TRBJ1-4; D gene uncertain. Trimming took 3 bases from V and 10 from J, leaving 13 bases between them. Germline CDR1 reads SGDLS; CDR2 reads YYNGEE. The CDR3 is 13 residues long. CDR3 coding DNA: TGTGCCAGCAGCGCCACCGGAGAGGGAAAACTGTTTTTT. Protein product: CASSATGEGKLFF.

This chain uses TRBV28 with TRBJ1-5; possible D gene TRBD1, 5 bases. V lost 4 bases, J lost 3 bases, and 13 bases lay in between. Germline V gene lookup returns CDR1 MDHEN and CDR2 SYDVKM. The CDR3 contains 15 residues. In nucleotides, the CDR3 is TGTGCCAGCAGTTCCATCACAGGTTACAATCAGCCCCAGCATTTT. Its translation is CASSSITGYNQPQHF. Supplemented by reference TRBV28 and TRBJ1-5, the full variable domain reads DVKVTQSSRYLVKRTGEKVFLECVQDMDHENMFWYRQDPGLGLRLIYFSYDVKMKEKGDIPEGYSVSREKKERFSLILESASTNQTSMYLCASSSITGYNQPQHFGDGTRLSIL.

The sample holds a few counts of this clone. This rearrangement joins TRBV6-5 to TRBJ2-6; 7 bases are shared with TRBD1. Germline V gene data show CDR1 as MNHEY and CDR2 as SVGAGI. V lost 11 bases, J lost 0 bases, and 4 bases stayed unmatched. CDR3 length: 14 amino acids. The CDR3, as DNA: TGTGCCGGACAGGTGAGCTCTGGGGCCAACGTCCTGACTTTC. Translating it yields CAGQVSSGANVLTF.

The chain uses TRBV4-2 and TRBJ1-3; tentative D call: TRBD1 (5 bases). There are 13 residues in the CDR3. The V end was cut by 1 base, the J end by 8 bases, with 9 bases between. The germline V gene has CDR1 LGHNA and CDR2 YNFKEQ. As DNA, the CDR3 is TGTGCCAGCAGCCAAGCCGGACAAGACACCATATATTTT. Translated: CASSQAGQDTIYF.

In nucleotides, the CDR3 is TGTGCCAGCGCGGACATACAGGGAGGGCAGACCCAGTACTTC. It is translated as CASADIQGGQTQYF. The chain joins TRBV18 to TRBJ2-5, with D possibly being TRBD2 (7 bases). The CDR3 spans 14 residues. V lost 8 bases and J 6 bases, leaving 19 bases between the germline ends. Germline V CDR1 and CDR2: KGHSH, LQKENI.

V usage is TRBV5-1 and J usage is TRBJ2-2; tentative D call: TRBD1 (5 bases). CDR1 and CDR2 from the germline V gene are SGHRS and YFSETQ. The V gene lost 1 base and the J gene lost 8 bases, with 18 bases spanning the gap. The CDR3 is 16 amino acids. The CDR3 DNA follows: TGCGCCAGCAGCTTGTTGTCGGACAAGCTTACGGGGGAGCTGTTTTTT. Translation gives CASSLLSDKLTGELFF.

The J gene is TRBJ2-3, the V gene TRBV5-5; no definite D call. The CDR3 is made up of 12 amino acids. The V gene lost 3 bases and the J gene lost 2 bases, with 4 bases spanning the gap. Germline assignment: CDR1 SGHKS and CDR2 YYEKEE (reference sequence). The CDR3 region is CASSSDTDTQYF. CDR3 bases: TGTGCCAGCAGCTCCGACACAGATACGCAGTATTTT. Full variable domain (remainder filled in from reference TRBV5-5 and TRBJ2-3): DAGVTQSPTHLIKTRGQQVTLRCSPISGHKSVSWYQQVLGQGPQFIFQYYEKEERGRGNFPDRFSARQFPNYSSELNVNALLLGDSALYLCASSSDTDTQYFGPGTRLTVL.

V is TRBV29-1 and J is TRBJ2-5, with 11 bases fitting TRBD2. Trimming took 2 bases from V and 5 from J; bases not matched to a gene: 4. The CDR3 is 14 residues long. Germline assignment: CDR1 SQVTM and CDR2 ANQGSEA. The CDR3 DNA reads TGCAGCGTTGAAAGGTCTAGCGGGGGGGAGACCCAGTACTTC. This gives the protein CSVERSSGGETQYF.

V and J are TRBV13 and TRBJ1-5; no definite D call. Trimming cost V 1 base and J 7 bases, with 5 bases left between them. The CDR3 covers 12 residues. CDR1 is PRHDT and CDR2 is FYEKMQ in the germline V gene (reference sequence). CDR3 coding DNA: TGTGCCAGCAGCTTAGCCGGACAGCCCCAGCATTTT. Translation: CASSLAGQPQHF.

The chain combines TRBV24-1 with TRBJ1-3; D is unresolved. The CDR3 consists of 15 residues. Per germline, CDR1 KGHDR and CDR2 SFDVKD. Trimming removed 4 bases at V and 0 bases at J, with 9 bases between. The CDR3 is CATSDPGSSGNTIYF. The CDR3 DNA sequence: TGTGCCACCAGTGACCCGGGAAGCTCTGGAAACACCATATATTTT.

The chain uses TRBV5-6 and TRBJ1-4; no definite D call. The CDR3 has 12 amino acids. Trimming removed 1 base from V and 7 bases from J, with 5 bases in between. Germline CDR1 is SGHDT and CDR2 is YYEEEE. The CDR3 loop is CASSLKGEKLFF. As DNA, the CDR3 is TGTGCCAGCAGCTTGAAAGGTGAAAAACTGTTTTTT.

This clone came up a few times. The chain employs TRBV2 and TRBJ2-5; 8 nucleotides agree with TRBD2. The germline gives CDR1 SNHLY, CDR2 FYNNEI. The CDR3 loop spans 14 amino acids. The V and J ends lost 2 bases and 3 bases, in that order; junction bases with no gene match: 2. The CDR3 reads CASSEPGLEETQYF. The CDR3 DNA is TGTGCCAGCAGTGAACCGGGACTAGAAGAGACCCAGTACTTC.

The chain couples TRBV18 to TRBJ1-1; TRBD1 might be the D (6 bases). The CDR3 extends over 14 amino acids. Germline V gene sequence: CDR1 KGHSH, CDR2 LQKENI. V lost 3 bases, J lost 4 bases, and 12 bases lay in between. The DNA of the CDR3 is TGTGCCAGCTCACCGCTGACAGGATTCACTGAAGCTTTCTTT. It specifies CASSPLTGFTEAFF.

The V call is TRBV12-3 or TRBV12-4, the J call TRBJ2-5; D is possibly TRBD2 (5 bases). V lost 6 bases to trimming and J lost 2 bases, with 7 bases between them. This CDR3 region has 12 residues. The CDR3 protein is CASSGVQETQYF. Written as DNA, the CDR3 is TGTGCCAGCAGCGGGGTTCAAGAGACCCAGTACTTC.